Each of the 23 T cell receptor beta chains below was sequenced from the same sample in a study of blood T cells in healthy people across ages. Then a second PCR, running roughly 7 to 11 cycles, was carried out with a sample-barcoded 5' primer and a J-beta primer mix. MiXCR was run by TCRdb on the 5' RACE reads, yielding one entry per CDR3 protein. There are about 970,000 distinct CDR3 sequences in the sample; 51% occur only once, and about 20% lies in the top ten. Sequencing was performed on blood. The receptors shown here come from a woman between 55 and 75 years old in good health.

The rearrangement links TRBV20-1 to TRBJ2-1; TRBD1 might be the D (6 bases). CDR3 length equals 11 residues. Germline CDR1 is DFQATT and CDR2 is SNEGSKA (reference sequence). Deletions cut 4 bases from V and 9 bases from J, with 10 bases between. CDR3 region: CSATGEREQFF. In DNA form, the CDR3 reads TGCAGTGCTACAGGGGAGCGTGAGCAGTTCTTC.

The rearrangement joins TRBV7-2 to TRBJ2-1; unclear D gene. The CDR3 sequence is 12 residues long. V lost 3 bases and J 8 bases, leaving 8 bases between the germline ends. Germline CDR1 and CDR2: SGHTA and FQGNSA. The CDR3 spells CASSFDLYEQFF. DNA of the CDR3: TGTGCCAGCAGCTTCGACTTATATGAGCAGTTCTTC.

The count of this clonotype is one. This could be a read error, since a much larger clone is one nucleotide away. Here the CDR3 omits its conserved ending phenylalanine or tryptophan, so a read error is the likely source. V gene TRBV20-1 combines with J gene TRBJ2-4; no firm D call. The J call is in doubt because the DNA end fits TRBJ2-7 better. CDR3 length: 11 residues. Germline V lookup: CDR1 DFQATT, CDR2 SNEGSKA (reference sequence). This CDR3 is CSASGAYEQYY. In DNA form, the CDR3 reads TGCAGTGCTAGTGGCGCCTACGAGCAGTACTAC.

The chain links TRBV14 to TRBJ2-7, with TRBD1 matching over 10 bases. This CDR3 region has 14 residues. V dropped 4 bases and J dropped 4; count of bases not matched to a gene: 4. Germline values: CDR1 SGHDN, CDR2 FVKESK. This chain's CDR3 is CASSRQGAGYEQYF. CDR3 nucleotides: TGTGCCAGCAGCCGACAGGGGGCGGGATACGAGCAGTACTTC.

The gene calls are TRBV2 and TRBJ2-4, with D tentatively TRBD1 or TRBD2 (5 bases each). The J call may be wrong; the DNA end is better matched by TRBJ2-5. The length of the CDR3 is 15 residues. Germline CDR1 and CDR2: SNHLY and FYNNEI. The CDR3 reads CASRRLFGTGETQYF. CDR3 coding DNA: TGTGCCAGCAGGAGGCTATTCGGGACCGGGGAGACCCAGTACTTC.

As for this clonotype: Since a much larger clone is just one base distant, this may be a read error. The chain links TRBV27 to TRBJ2-3; unclear D gene. This CDR3 has 15 amino acids. Germline V gene data show CDR1 as MNHEY and CDR2 as SMNVEV (reference sequence). V was trimmed by 5 bases and J by 2 bases, leaving 14 bases between them. In nucleotides, the CDR3 is TGTGCCAGCAGTCTCGACCCGACTCCCACAGATACGCAGTATTTT. This translates into CASSLDPTPTDTQYF.

J is TRBJ1-1 and V is TRBV28, with D possibly being TRBD1 (6 bases). The CDR3 is 16 amino acids. Germline CDR1 MDHEN, CDR2 SYDVKM. V was clipped by 8 bases and J by 1 base, with 20 bases between them. This CDR3 is CASSKTGGLRNTEAFF. The CDR3 DNA sequence: TGTGCCAGCTCCAAAACTGGGGGCCTTCGGAACACTGAAGCTTTCTTT.

The chain is built from TRBV5-1 and TRBJ2-1, with TRBD2 identical over 9 bases. The length of the CDR3 is 14 residues. From germline, CDR1 is SGHRS and CDR2 YFSETQ. V shed 4 bases and J 7 bases; nucleotides not matched to a gene: 6. The CDR3 DNA reads TGCGCCAGCAGCGGTAGCGGGAGATTGAATGAGCAGTTCTTC. Amino acid sequence: CASSGSGRLNEQFF.

The chain combines TRBV10-3 with TRBJ2-7; 7 bases map to TRBD1. V was clipped by 8 bases and J by 2 bases; unmatched bases: 9. The V gene's germline CDR1 is ENHRY and CDR2 SYGVKD. The CDR3 totals 14 residues. The CDR3 sequence is CAISSQTGTYEQYF. The CDR3 region has the DNA TGTGCCATCTCCTCCCAGACAGGGACCTACGAGCAGTACTTC.

J is TRBJ2-3 and V is TRBV12-3 or TRBV12-4, with 7 bases that match TRBD1. The CDR3 covers 14 residues. V gave up 6 bases and J gave up 5 bases; unmatched junction bases: 8. CDR3 DNA sequence: TGTGCCAGCAGCCCCCGACAGGGCGGAGATACGCAGTATTTT. Translation: CASSPRQGGDTQYF.

This clonotype showed up just a few times. The rearrangement joins TRBV6-2 or TRBV6-3 to TRBJ2-1; no clear D. V lost 0 bases and J 6 bases, leaving 6 bases between the germline ends. The CDR3 runs 13 residues. Germline V lookup: CDR1 MNHEY, CDR2 SVGEGT. CDR3 sequence (DNA): TGTGCCAGCAGTTACTCGCTTCGCAATGAGCAGTTCTTC. This codes for CASSYSLRNEQFF.

This chain joins TRBV27 and TRBJ1-5; weak D call: TRBD1 (6 bases). Germline V lookup: CDR1 MNHEY, CDR2 SMNVEV (reference sequence). V was shortened by 2 bases and J by 2 bases, with 10 bases between the two germline ends. The CDR3 consists of 15 residues. CDR3 protein: CASSLREGGNQPQHF. CDR3 in DNA: TGTGCCAGCAGTTTACGGGAGGGGGGCAATCAGCCCCAGCATTTT.

V usage is TRBV12-3 or TRBV12-4 and J usage is TRBJ2-5, with D uncertain. Trimming removed 5 bases from V and 11 bases from J, with 21 bases in between. This CDR3 has 14 residues. DNA for the CDR3: TGTGCCAGCAGTACCTGGTCCCTTAACAATGAGCAGTACTTC. Translating it yields CASSTWSLNNEQYF.

The chain is built from TRBV12-3 or TRBV12-4 and TRBJ1-5; a weak D match, TRBD1 (6 bases). The CDR3 sequence is 15 residues long. Trimming removed 4 bases from V and 3 bases from J, with 13 bases in between. This CDR3 is CASSSRGGINQPQHF. In DNA form, the CDR3 reads TGTGCCAGCAGTTCAAGGGGGGGAATCAATCAGCCCCAGCATTTT.

CDR3 sequence: CASSLVSNTQYF. DNA for the CDR3: TGTGCCAGCAGTTTAGTCTCGAATACGCAGTATTTT. The chain is built from TRBV28 and TRBJ2-3; the D is unclear. CDR3 size: 12 residues. CDR1 is MDHEN, CDR2 SYDVKM, per germline. Trimming took off 2 bases at V and 7 bases at J, with 7 bases between the two ends.

The genes are TRBV7-9 and TRBJ2-4; D ambiguous. The DNA matches TRBJ2-5 better at its end, which makes the J call doubtful. From germline, CDR1 is SEHNR and CDR2 FQNEAQ (reference sequence). CDR3 length: 13 residues. In DNA form, the CDR3 reads TGTGCCAGCAGCTTATCATCTCCAGAGACCCAGTACTTC. Translating gives CASSLSSPETQYF.

The table lists this clonotype with a few counts. The chain has TRBV7-2 and TRBJ2-5; 7 bases align to TRBD1. With 7 bases clipped from V and 4 bases from J, the junction kept 12 bases outside the gene matches. The CDR3 is made up of 15 amino acids. Germline loops: CDR1 SGHTA, CDR2 FQGNSA. Here the CDR3 DNA reads TGTGCCAGCAAAGTTTTCCAGGGGGTGGGAGAGACCCAGTACTTC. This gives the protein CASKVFQGVGETQYF.

The chain recombines TRBV7-8 with TRBJ2-5, with D possibly being TRBD1 (7 bases). V dropped 3 bases and J dropped 1 base, with 15 bases sitting between them. Germline CDR1 reads SGHVS; CDR2 reads FQNEAQ. CDR3 size: 16 residues. In nucleotides, the CDR3 is TGTGCCAGCAGCTTGGCGACAGGGAGGCCCCAAGAGACCCAGTACTTC. Residues: CASSLATGRPQETQYF.

CDR3 sequence: CASSSGLTHSYNEQFF. In DNA, the CDR3 is TGTGCCAGCAGCTCCGGACTAACCCACTCCTACAATGAGCAGTTCTTC. The V call is TRBV7-3, the J call TRBJ2-1; possibly TRBD2 for D (6 bases). V lost 4 bases and J 0 bases, leaving 13 bases between the germline ends. Germline CDR1 SGHTA, CDR2 FQGTGA. The CDR3 runs to 16 residues.

V and J are TRBV28 and TRBJ2-5; the D is unclear. The V gene lost 6 bases and the J gene lost 11 bases, with 16 bases spanning the gap. Germline V gene lookup returns CDR1 MDHEN and CDR2 SYDVKM. CDR3 length: 12 residues. For the CDR3, the DNA is TGTGCCAGCAGGACATATGGCTACGGGCAGTACTTC. Amino acids: CASRTYGYGQYF.

The V gene is TRBV28, the J gene TRBJ2-7; 7 bases match TRBD1. The CDR3 sequence is 17 residues long. V lost 4 bases to trimming and J lost 2 bases; unmatched junction nucleotides: 14. Germline CDR1 and CDR2: MDHEN and SYDVKM. This CDR3 is CASSSPVSTGPTYEQYF. CDR3 coding DNA: TGTGCCAGCAGTTCTCCCGTGTCGACAGGGCCAACCTACGAGCAGTACTTC.

The chain joins TRBV29-1 to TRBJ2-1; 12 bases agree with TRBD2. J was trimmed by 8 bases and V by 7 bases; bases with no gene match: 9. CDR3 length: 14 amino acids. CDR1 and CDR2 from the germline V gene are SQVTM and ANQGSEA. DNA for the CDR3: TGCAGCGCCGAACTAGCGGGGGGCGCCTATGAGCAGTTCTTC. Translating it yields CSAELAGGAYEQFF.

As regards this clonotype: A much bigger clone sits one base away, suggesting this may be a read error. The J gene is TRBJ2-1, the V gene TRBV4-2; D not certain. Germline V gene lookup returns CDR1 LGHNA and CDR2 YNFKEQ. This CDR3 is 16 amino acids long. This CDR3 is CASGQQPSLQYNEQFF. For the CDR3, the DNA is TGTGCCAGCGGCCAACAGCCGTCCCTACAGTACAATGAGCAGTTCTTC.